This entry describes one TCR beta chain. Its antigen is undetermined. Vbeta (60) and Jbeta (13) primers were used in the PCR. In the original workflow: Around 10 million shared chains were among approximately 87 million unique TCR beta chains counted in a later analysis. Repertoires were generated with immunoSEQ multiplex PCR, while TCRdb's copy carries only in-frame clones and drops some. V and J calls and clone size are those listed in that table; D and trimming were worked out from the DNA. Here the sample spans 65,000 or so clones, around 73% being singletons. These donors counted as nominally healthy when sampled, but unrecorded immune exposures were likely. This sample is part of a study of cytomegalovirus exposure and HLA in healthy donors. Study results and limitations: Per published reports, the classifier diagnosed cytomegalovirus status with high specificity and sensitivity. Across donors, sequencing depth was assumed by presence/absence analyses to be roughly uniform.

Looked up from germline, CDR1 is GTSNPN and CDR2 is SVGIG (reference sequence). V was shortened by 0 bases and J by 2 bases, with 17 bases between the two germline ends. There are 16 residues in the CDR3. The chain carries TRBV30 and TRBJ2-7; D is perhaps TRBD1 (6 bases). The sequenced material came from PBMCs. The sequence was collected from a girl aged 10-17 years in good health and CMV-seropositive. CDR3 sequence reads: CAWSVPSTGTTYEQYF. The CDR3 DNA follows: TGTGCCTGGAGTGTACCCTCGACAGGAACGACCTACGAGCAGTACTTC.